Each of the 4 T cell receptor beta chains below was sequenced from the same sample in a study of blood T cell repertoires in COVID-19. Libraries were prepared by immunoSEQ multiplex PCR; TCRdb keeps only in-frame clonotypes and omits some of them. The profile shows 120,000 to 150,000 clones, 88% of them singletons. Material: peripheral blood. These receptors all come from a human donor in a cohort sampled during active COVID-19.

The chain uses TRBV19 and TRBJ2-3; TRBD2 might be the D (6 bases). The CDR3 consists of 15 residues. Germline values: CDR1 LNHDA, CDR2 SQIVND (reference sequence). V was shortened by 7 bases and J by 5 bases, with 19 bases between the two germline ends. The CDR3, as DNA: TGTGCCAGTAACGACTGGCGGGGTTCTGGAGATACGCAGTATTTT. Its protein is CASNDWRGSGDTQYF.

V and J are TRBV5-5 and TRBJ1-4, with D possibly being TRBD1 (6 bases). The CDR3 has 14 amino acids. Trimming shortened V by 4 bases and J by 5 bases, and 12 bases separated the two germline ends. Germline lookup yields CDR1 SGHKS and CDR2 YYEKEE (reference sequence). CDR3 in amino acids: CASSEGGGNEKLFF. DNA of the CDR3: TGTGCCAGCAGCGAGGGAGGGGGGAATGAAAAACTGTTTTTT.

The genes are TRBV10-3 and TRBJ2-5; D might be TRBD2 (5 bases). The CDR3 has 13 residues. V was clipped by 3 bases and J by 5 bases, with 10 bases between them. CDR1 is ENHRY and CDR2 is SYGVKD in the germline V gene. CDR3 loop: CAISDPGLETQYF. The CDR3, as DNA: TGTGCCATCAGTGATCCGGGATTGGAGACCCAGTACTTC.

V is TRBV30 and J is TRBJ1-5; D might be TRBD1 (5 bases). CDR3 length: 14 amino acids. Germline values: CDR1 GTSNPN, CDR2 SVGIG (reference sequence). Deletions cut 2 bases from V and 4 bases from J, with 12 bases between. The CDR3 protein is CAWSKGFGNQPQHF. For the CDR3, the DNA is TGTGCCTGGAGTAAGGGGTTCGGGAATCAGCCCCAGCATTTT. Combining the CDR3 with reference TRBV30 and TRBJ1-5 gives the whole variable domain SQTIHQWPATLVQPVGSPLSLECTVEGTSNPNLYWYRQAAGRGLQLLFYSVGIGQISSEVPQNLSASRPQDRQFILSSKKLLLSDSGFYLCAWSKGFGNQPQHFGDGTRLSIL.